What follows is one T cell receptor (beta chain) and its context. Its matching antigen is unknown. The data originate from a study of T cells after posttransplantation cyclophosphamide. The V gene's germline CDR1 is SNHLY and CDR2 FYNNEI. This CDR3 contains 15 residues. This table comes from immunoSEQ multiplex PCR, and its TCRdb copy is limited to in-frame clones, with some not included. Singletons are absent from the sample, which has approximately 40,000 clones. Study outcomes and limitations: Later blood repertoires were often dominated by clones from the donor CD8+ memory compartment.

The receptor's source is a man in his forties or fifties in good health, CMV-negative, and a related stem cell transplant donor. The material sequenced was PBMCs. V is TRBV2 and J is TRBJ2-5, with D maybe TRBD2 (6 bases). Near its end, the DNA agrees better with TRBJ2-7, so the J call may be wrong. The CDR3 DNA sequence: TGTGCCAGCAGTGATCCGGGGGTAAGCCCCTACGAGCAGTACTTC. The encoded protein is CASSDPGVSPYEQYF.